Listed below are T cell receptor beta chains from one sample, sequenced in a study of circulating and synovial CD4+ cells in juvenile arthritis. Profiled with immunoSEQ multiplex PCR; TCRdb holds only in-frame clones, not every one. The sample shows about 33,000 clones, about 95% of them seen only once. Sequencing input: CD4+ T cells from blood. The origin of the receptors is a human donor with juvenile idiopathic arthritis. Each CDR3 is given with its conserved first and last residue. D genes are given only for firm matches. Size values are once, few and many counts, or a class for expanded clones, and some rows have none.

V gene	D gene	clone size	J gene	CDR3 DNA	CDR3 protein
TRBV4-2	TRBD2	NA	TRBJ2-3	TGTGCCAGCAGCCAAGACGGGGCGGGAGGGGTCACAGATACGCAGTATTTT	CASSQDGAGGVTDTQYF
TRBV10-3	NA	NA	TRBJ1-1	TGTGCCATCAGTGATATGAACACTGAAGCTTTCTTT	CAISDMNTEAFF
TRBV9	TRBD1	NA	TRBJ2-3	TGTGCCAGCAGCGTACGGACAGGGACCTACACAGATACGCAGTATTTT	CASSVRTGTYTDTQYF
TRBV6-6	TRBD1	NA	TRBJ2-2	TGTGCCAGCTCAAGGGCAGGGGGCGCAGGCGGGGAGCTGTTTTTT	CASSRAGGAGGELFF
TRBV30	NA	NA	TRBJ1-5	TGTGCCTGGAGTGCGGGAAATGGACAGCCCCAGCATTTT	CAWSAGNGQPQHF
TRBV7-9	NA	once	TRBJ1-1	TGTGCCAGCAGCTCGACTGACAGGAGGAACACTGAAGCTTTCTTT	CASSSTDRRNTEAFF
TRBV19	NA	NA	TRBJ2-3	TGTGCCAGTAGTGCCCGACAGGGCACAGATACGCAGTATTTT	CASSARQGTDTQYF
TRBV30	NA	once	TRBJ1-5	TGTGCCTGGAGTACCGGGACAATGTGGCGCGGCAATCAGCCCCAGCATTTT	CAWSTGTMWRGNQPQHF
TRBV15	NA	NA	TRBJ1-6	TGTGCCACCAGCAGAGATCTTACAGGGAATAATTCACCCCTCCACTTT	CATSRDLTGNNSPLHF
TRBV5-4	NA	NA	TRBJ1-6	TGTGCCAGCAGCTTGGGCGGACTGAATTCCCCCCTCCACTTT	CASSLGGLNSPLHF
TRBV7-3	TRBD1	NA	TRBJ2-1	TGTGCCAGCAGCTACCCAGACAGGGGGATCAATGAGCAGTTCTTC	CASSYPDRGINEQFF
TRBV14	NA	NA	TRBJ1-1	TGTGCCAGCAGCCAATGGGGCAGTGCTTTCATGAACACTGAAGCTTTCTTT	CASSQWGSAFMNTEAFF
TRBV29-1	NA	NA	TRBJ2-3	TGCAGCGCCCACGGTGAGGGGGGGGATACGCAGTATTTT	CSAHGEGGDTQYF
TRBV9	TRBD2	NA	TRBJ2-3	TGTGCCAGCAGCGATAGCGGGAGATTCACAGATACGCAGTATTTT	CASSDSGRFTDTQYF
TRBV4-1	TRBD1	once	TRBJ2-7	TGCGCCAGCAGCCTTGAGTGGGGACAGGGCCCCTACGAGCAGTACTTC	CASSLEWGQGPYEQYF
TRBV7-2	NA	NA	TRBJ2-7	TGTGCCAGCAGCCCGCGGTACGAGCAGTACTTC	CASSPRYEQYF
TRBV7-4	TRBD1	NA	TRBJ1-1	TGTGCCAGCAGTCAGAACAGGGGGCGCGTGGCGGACACTGAAGCTTTCTTT	CASSQNRGRVADTEAFF
TRBV7-8	NA	NA	TRBJ2-1	TGTGCCAGCAGCCCCGGAGGGGTCCCCTACAATGAGCAGTTCTTC	CASSPGGVPYNEQFF
TRBV9	TRBD2	NA	TRBJ2-3	TGTGCCAGCAGCGTAGCGGGAGGGTCTCCGGATACGCAGTATTTT	CASSVAGGSPDTQYF
TRBV28	TRBD1	NA	TRBJ2-6	TGTGCCAGCAGACCTCGGGACAGGGCTGGGGCCAACGTCCTGACTTTC	CASRPRDRAGANVLTF
TRBV27	TRBD1	NA	TRBJ2-3	TGTGCCAGCAGTTTAAGGAGGGGGAGGGACAGGGGTATGATAGATACGCAGTATTTT	CASSLRRGRDRGMIDTQYF
TRBV18	NA	NA	TRBJ2-1	TGTGCCAGCTCACAAACTCGGGACTTTGACAATGAGCAGTTCTTC	CASSQTRDFDNEQFF
TRBV28	NA	NA	TRBJ1-1	TGTGCCAGCAGTTTATTAAGGGGAGGGACTGAAGCTTTCTTT	CASSLLRGGTEAFF
TRBV7-2	NA	NA	TRBJ1-5	TGTGCCAGCAGGGGAGGGGGGGACCGCGGCAATCAGCCCCAGCATTTT	CASRGGGDRGNQPQHF
TRBV7-2	TRBD1	NA	TRBJ1-1	TGTGCCAGCAGCTTAGTAGGGGGCGGGGGGACTGAAGCTTTCTTT	CASSLVGGGGTEAFF
TRBV28	NA	NA	TRBJ2-7	TGTGCCAGCAGTCTCAGAAGTTTGGCGGCCCACGAGCAGTACTTC	CASSLRSLAAHEQYF
TRBV4-3	NA	NA	TRBJ2-1	TGCGCCAGCAGCCAAGGGGATAGCGGTAGCTCCTACAATGAGCAGTTCTTC	CASSQGDSGSSYNEQFF
TRBV5-6	TRBD1	NA	TRBJ1-5	TGTGCCAGCTCCCTTGGCGACAGGGGGGGGCCCCAGCATTTT	CASSLGDRGGPQHF
TRBV27	NA	NA	TRBJ2-7	TGTGCCAGCAGTTTATCGCGGGGTAGCGAGCAGTACTTC	CASSLSRGSEQYF
TRBV9	NA	NA	TRBJ1-1	TGTGCCAGCAGCGTAGCGGGGGACACTGAAGCTTTCTTT	CASSVAGDTEAFF
TRBV27	TRBD1	NA	TRBJ1-1	TGTGCCAGCAGTCGCGCGATTGACAGGGTAGGCACTGAAGCTTTCTTT	CASSRAIDRVGTEAFF
TRBV7-3	TRBD1	NA	TRBJ2-7	TGTGCCAGCAGCTGGACAGGGGAGAGCCACGAGCAGTACTTC	CASSWTGESHEQYF
TRBV19	TRBD1	NA	TRBJ2-7	TGTGCCAGTAGACGCTCCGGGACAGGGGCCGCCGAGCAGTACTTC	CASRRSGTGAAEQYF
TRBV7-2	NA	NA	TRBJ1-5	TGTGCCAGCAGCTATGACAGCTATCAGCCCCAGCATTTT	CASSYDSYQPQHF
TRBV7-3	TRBD1	NA	TRBJ2-6	TGTGCCAGCAGTATACAGGGGGCTCCTGGGGCCAACGTCCTGACTTTC	CASSIQGAPGANVLTF
TRBV6-5	TRBD1	NA	TRBJ2-7	TGTGCCAGCAGTTGGGACAGGGCCCTCTCCTACGAGCAGTACTTC	CASSWDRALSYEQYF
TRBV14	NA	NA	TRBJ1-2	TGTGCCAGCAGCCAACAGGGCGAGTTGGGCTACACCTTC	CASSQQGELGYTF
TRBV5-8	NA	NA	TRBJ2-7	TGTGCCAGCAGTCCCACCCCCCGTGAATACAGGAGTTCCTACGAGCAGTACTTC	CASSPTPREYRSSYEQYF
TRBV4-1	TRBD1	NA	TRBJ1-3	TGCGCCAGCAGCCAGGGACAGGGCAGAAACACCATATATTTT	CASSQGQGRNTIYF
TRBV7-2	NA	NA	TRBJ1-1	TGTGCCAGCATTTTTTCTTCCCTAGCGAACACTGAAGCTTTCTTT	CASIFSSLANTEAFF
TRBV19	NA	NA	TRBJ1-2	TGTGCCAGTAGTAAGGGAGGCGGTGGCTACACCTTC	CASSKGGGGYTF
TRBV5-1	TRBD1	NA	TRBJ2-7	TGCGCCAGCACGGACAGGGGTTACGAGCAGTACTTC	CASTDRGYEQYF
TRBV5-6	TRBD1	NA	TRBJ2-5	TGTGCCAGCAGCGTACAGGGGCAACAAGAGACCCAGTACTTC	CASSVQGQQETQYF
TRBV5-1	TRBD1	NA	TRBJ1-1	TGCGCCGGACAGGGGTTAAGGGGGACTGAAGCTTTCTTT	CAGQGLRGTEAFF
TRBV5-6	NA	NA	TRBJ1-2	TGTGCCAGCATTCCATCTCCGGTGAACTATGGCTACACCTTC	CASIPSPVNYGYTF
TRBV4-3	TRBD2	NA	TRBJ2-2	TGCGCCAGCAGCCGCGAGCGGGGGGGAGGTACCGGGGAGCTGTTTTTT	CASSRERGGGTGELFF
TRBV28	NA	NA	TRBJ1-2	TGTGCCAGCAGTCCCCCCGGAGGGGATGGCTACACCTTC	CASSPPGGDGYTF
TRBV6-5	NA	NA	TRBJ2-3	TGTGCCAGCAGTTACGTCGGCGGTTCTAGCACAGATACGCAGTATTTT	CASSYVGGSSTDTQYF
TRBV19	TRBD1	once	TRBJ2-1	TGTGCCAGTAGTAAGAAAGACAGGGTTGCCTACAATGAGCAGTTCTTC	CASSKKDRVAYNEQFF
TRBV5-5	NA	NA	TRBJ2-7	TGTGCCAGCAGCTTTGGGTGGAGCTCCTACGAGCAGTACTTC	CASSFGWSSYEQYF
TRBV11-2	NA	NA	TRBJ2-2	TGTGCCAGCAGCTCGACCCAGGGCGCTAAGGCCGGGGAGCTGTTTTTT	CASSSTQGAKAGELFF
TRBV6-1	NA	NA	TRBJ1-4	TGTGCCAGCAGTGAGGAAGGGGTTGAAAAACTGTTTTTT	CASSEEGVEKLFF
TRBV11-3	NA	NA	TRBJ1-1	TGTGCCAGCAGCTTATTGCGTTCCACTGAAGCTTTCTTT	CASSLLRSTEAFF
TRBV28	TRBD2	NA	TRBJ2-7	TGTGCCAGCAGCCTTAGCGGGGGGATCCGTTCCTACGAGCAGTACTTC	CASSLSGGIRSYEQYF
TRBV2	NA	NA	TRBJ1-1	TGTGCCAGCAAGGGGCAGGGGATGAACACTGAAGCTTTCTTT	CASKGQGMNTEAFF
TRBV28	TRBD1	NA	TRBJ2-7	TGTGCCAGCAGCAGGACAGGGTACGAGCAGTACTTC	CASSRTGYEQYF
TRBV11-1	NA	NA	TRBJ2-5	TGTGCCAGCAGCTTCTTCCCAGACAGTCAAGAGACCCAGTACTTC	CASSFFPDSQETQYF
TRBV4-1	NA	NA	TRBJ1-6	TGCGCCAGCAGCCAAGATCAGGGGTGGTATCCACCCCTCCACTTT	CASSQDQGWYPPLHF
TRBV7-2	NA	NA	TRBJ1-5	TGTGCCAGCAGCTCTCAAGAGAATCAGCCCCAGCATTTT	CASSSQENQPQHF